The subject of this entry is one T cell receptor beta chain. No antigen is known for it. Base qualities are not recorded, but no much larger clone differs from it by a single base. These data originate in a study of cytomegalovirus exposure and HLA in healthy donors listed by TCRdb under 2017. Turning to the overall study: An earlier analysis of several hundred of the donors reported about 280 Gb of sequence data and some 110 million unique TCR beta sequences obtained from 150 million to 200 million T cells. In a later genetic analysis, genome-wide SNP genotypes for about 65% of the roughly 670 donors were used, and that subset was treated as a discovery cohort. Among about 400 genotyped donors of the cohort, an average of about 220,000 unique TCR beta nucleotide sequences was sequenced per donor, of which approximately 18% were non-productive. The T cell repertoires of several hundred subjects were profiled by immunosequencing and related to cytomegalovirus serostatus. An early release covering 500 to 750 HLA-typed donors comprised 250 to 350 gigabases of sequencing data and 65 million to 100 million unique TCR sequences. Donor age, sex, ethnicity and CMV serostatus were collected together with the repertoire data. The aim of the study was to test whether cataloging public T cell receptors could identify signatures of past pathogen exposure. An earlier analysis of nearly 600 of the donors applied high-throughput TCR beta sequencing to assess whether each TCR beta V gene segment acted as functional or pseudogenic. Typing coverage varied by locus: roughly 629-630 donors for A, B, C, DRB1 and DQB1; roughly 500 for DQA1; 600 to 610 for DPA1; fewer than 480 for DPB1. Along with the roughly 670-subject first cohort, a separate validation cohort of over a hundred different subjects was used. High-throughput TCR immunosequencing, statistical association of individual TCRs with disease status, and machine learning were combined to predict cytomegalovirus infection status. Several DR-DQ haplotypes were handled as single units for association and clustering, since linkage in the cohort was strong. In the later analysis, no new phenotypic data were used to find candidate immune exposures; instead, reliance was placed on TCR beta sequences and their occurrence across donors. Every discovery cohort repertoire had been produced on one sequencing platform. To study patterns of TCR occurrence, a later analysis re-analyzed previously published TCR beta repertoires from 650 to 750 donors and added high-resolution HLA genotyping. Of the 398 genotyped donors, around 81% fell in the genetic ancestry cluster associated with self-reported Caucasian donors. Class I and class II HLA loci were covered by the typing at four-digit resolution.

V is pruned by 6 bases and J by 7 bases, leaving 8 bases of the junction without a gene match. Inclusive of the bounding cysteine and phenylalanine, the CDR3 is 14 residues long. The DNA shown is the 42-base CDR3, in frame from base 1. For CDR1 and CDR2, the germline V gene lists MDHEN and SYDVKM. The cohort consisted of some 730 healthy bone marrow donors. Cohort members were all nominally healthy when sampled, although unrecorded immune exposures were likely present. The donor tested CMV seropositive and was one of the 289 seropositive cohort members. A peripheral blood sample was collected from each donor, and TCR beta sequencing was performed on peripheral blood mononuclear cells. Genomic DNA was extracted from the blood cell samples with the Qiagen DNeasy Blood Extraction Kit. The research as a whole found: A later genetic analysis reported fewer N-insertions in productive TCRs among donors in an Asian-associated ancestry cluster than the roughly 690-donor mean. Three of the identified cytomegalovirus-associated TCR beta chains were confirmed in vitro to be specific for cytomegalovirus antigens. The only immune exposure information available for the cohort was CMV serostatus. The cohort was sequenced for TCR beta chains only, and without alpha or paired-chain data the features that could be detected were limited. A further reported finding was that TCR beta sequences accurately predicted the HLA-A and HLA-B alleles for most subjects in the first cohort. In both the original and validation cohorts, the classifier was reported to diagnose cytomegalovirus status with high specificity and sensitivity. When HLA alleles, especially DR and DQ, strongly co-occurred, TCR associations were difficult to assign to individual alleles. The authors suggested that the approach could potentially be extended to other disease states and immunological phenotypes. Specific HLA alleles were associated with roughly 17,000 TCR beta sequences at a false discovery rate of 0.05 in a later analysis. HLA typing was unavailable for some donors at each locus, so association tests used only the typed subset. Presence/absence analyses assumed roughly uniform sequencing depth across donors, an assumption that may not hold. Most CMV-associated TCR beta chains appeared to be HLA-restricted in a later analysis, and the HLA associations seemed to be driven largely by CMV exposure. Some IMGT-functional V segments, including TRBV6-2 and TRBV6-3, could not be distinguished by the 87-base-pair reads and were therefore excluded. A later analysis found that TCR association rates varied across HLA loci, with DRB1 alleles showing the most associated TCRs and HLA-C alleles the fewest. In a later analysis, HLA-associated TCR beta chains showed more clonal expansion and lower generation probabilities than non-associated chains that were equally common. In an earlier analysis of approximately 600 of the donors, most TCR beta V segments were observed in productive rearrangements about 90% or about 30% of the time, broadly matching IMGT annotations. The study listed approximately 160 TCR beta chains as associated with cytomegalovirus. Because counts were too low, about 17 rarely observed V segments, including chromosome 9 orphons, were excluded from the earlier analysis of several hundred of the donors. Correlated functional status among segregating V segments might reflect linkage disequilibrium, but an unknown experimental factor could not be ruled out. A cluster of highly shared sequence variants was judged likely to represent a technical artifact of the sequencing pipeline. In a later genetic analysis, a missense DCLRE1C variant was associated with V-gene and J-gene trimming of TCR beta chains, and the association was replicated in an independent cohort. According to a later analysis, parvovirus B19, influenza, CMV and Epstein-Barr virus appeared linked to several top co-occurrence clusters. Across donors, most TCR sequences were observed very rarely, whereas some public TCRs were present in many individuals.

Receptor amplification or capture employed the immunoSEQ multiplex PCR assay. For the multiplex PCR, a mixture combining 60 forward primers for TCR Vbeta segments and 13 reverse primers for TCR Jbeta segments was used. A multiplex PCR assay on genomic DNA amplified the CDR3 region of rearranged TCR beta genes. The amplified TCR beta libraries were sequenced on the Illumina HiSeq System as 87-base-pair reads. Per the authors' processing: A later analysis counted approximately 76 million unique TCR beta chains across the 690 or so repertoires, and around 9.9 million of these chains were shared by at least two donors. Raw reads were error-corrected and collapsed into unique sequences by a nearest-neighbor algorithm in which closely related sequences were merged to remove PCR and sequencing errors. Alignment of CDR3 sequences to IMGT reference sequences was used to assign V, D and J gene segments. For a sequence to be retained, a match of at least six nucleotides to both a V gene segment and a J gene segment was required. A rearrangement was called productive if the CDR3 had no stop codons and remained in frame with V and J, and every other rearrangement was called non-productive. Following IMGT convention, CDR3 was defined as the stretch from the second conserved V-encoded cysteine to the conserved J-encoded phenylalanine. Sequences without an unambiguous match to a single V gene segment were excluded from the earlier analysis of several hundred of the donors. An earlier analysis of a few hundred of the donors classified V segments as functional when productive rearrangements were above 56.7% and as segregating when the standard deviation between donors was above 5%. A statistical classification framework was built to diagnose cytomegalovirus status from the catalog of TCR beta chain sequences. V and J gene assignment, in a later analysis, came from comparing TCR nucleotide sequences with IMGT/GENE-DB human TR gene sequences. In a later analysis, CDR3 sequences and most-parsimonious VDJ recombination scenarios were assigned using the TCRdist pipeline. In a later analysis, every TCR beta chain was defined by the combination of its CDR3 amino acid sequence and its V-gene family, and reads without a unique V-gene family were dropped. A later analysis removed 450 to 600 highly shared, low-generation-probability nucleotide sequences to deal with suspected cross-contamination and a sequencing artifact. For each public chain, a later analysis derived a clonal expansion index from normalized ranks of inferred template counts within each repertoire. Generation probabilities in a later analysis came from a VDJ recombination model fitted to out-of-frame rearrangements, and those results were checked against IGoR. Hypergeometric tests were used in a later analysis to score TCR-TCR, TCR-HLA and TCR-CMV co-occurrence, with a repertoire-size bias correction applied to the TCR pairs. In a later analysis, false discovery rates were estimated by permuting HLA or CMV assignments 20 times. A later analysis grouped co-occurring TCRs with DBSCAN, adding TCRdist sequence similarity when clustering within HLA-allele-positive subsets. Co-occurrence clustering excluded repertoires with fewer than 30,000 or more than 120,000 public chains, plus five with anomalous nucleotide sharing. Drawn from immuneACCESS, this table holds only the in-frame rearrangements with V and J called that TCRdb kept. Clones are partly lost; checked studies trace under half to an unresolved V gene and leave the rest unexplained. V, J and clone size reflect that table, while D and trimming were determined from the DNA. This sample holds 180,000 or so clones; over 60% were observed only once. Around 15% of the sample is in the top ten clones.

Sequencing was carried out using PBMCs. This receptor was taken from a man aged 50 to 60 in good health and CMV-seropositive. Recombination linked TRBV28 to TRBJ1-5, with 8 central nucleotides matching TRBD1. The CDR3 reads CASSPGQGRQPQHF. The DNA reads as follows: TGTGCCAGCAGCCCCGGACAGGGACGGCAGCCCCAGCATTTT.